Listed here are 26 T cell receptor beta chains from one sample, sequenced in a study of breast tumors, draining lymph nodes, adjacent tissues. Breast cancer patients provided tissue from their axillary draining lymph nodes. MiXCR, applied by TCRdb to the multiplex PCR reads, yields one record per CDR3 protein. The sample shows fewer than 200,000 distinct CDR3 sequences, roughly a third of them seen only once. Sequencing was performed on axillary lymph node tissue. The receptors were sampled from a female donor with breast cancer. Some clones in this sample may be carry-over from other donors' samples.

The chain recombines TRBV13 with TRBJ1-1; weak D call: TRBD1 (5 bases). The CDR3 consists of 17 residues. V was cut by 0 bases and J by 3 bases, with 17 bases left in between. In germline, CDR1 is PRHDT, CDR2 FYEKMQ (reference sequence). CDR3 nucleotide sequence: TGTGCCAGCAGCTTAGGTGGGCTTGGGGAAGGGGACACTGAAGCTTTCTTT. It translates to CASSLGGLGEGDTEAFF.

The chain combines TRBV27 with TRBJ2-7, with 11 bases lining up with TRBD2. Germline V gene lookup returns CDR1 MNHEY and CDR2 SMNVEV (reference sequence). The CDR3 consists of 16 residues. Unmatched junction bases numbered 8, after V lost 5 bases and J lost 2 bases. The CDR3, as DNA: TGTGCCAGCAGTCTCCAACTAGCGGGGGTTCCCTACGAGCAGTACTTC. This codes for CASSLQLAGVPYEQYF.

Concerning this clonotype: This sequence may be a read error, since a much larger clone differs from it by one base. The chain has TRBV7-8 and TRBJ1-2; unclear D gene. The CDR3 sequence is 12 residues long. The germline V gene encodes CDR1 SGHVS and CDR2 FQNEAQ. CDR3 residues: CASSFLEYGYAF. The CDR3 coding sequence is TGTGCCAGCAGCTTTCTCGAGTATGGCTACGCCTTC.

In regard to this clonotype: A junction boundary mismatches the germline segment, possibly from a read error. The gene calls are TRBV6-2 or TRBV6-3 and TRBJ2-3, with 12 nucleotides matching TRBD2. The CDR3 is made up of 18 amino acids. Per the germline V gene, CDR1 is MNHEY and CDR2 is SVGEGT. In nucleotides, the CDR3 is TGTGCCAGCAGTCACTCTCAGACTAGCGGGAGTAGAACAGATACGCAGTATTTT. Residues: CASSHSQTSGSRTDTQYF.

This chain joins TRBV6-2 or TRBV6-3 and TRBJ2-6, with TRBD1 matching over 8 bases. With 6 bases clipped from V and 0 bases from J, the junction kept 22 bases outside the gene matches. Per germline, CDR1 MNHEY and CDR2 SVGEGT. This CDR3 contains 22 residues. The CDR3, as DNA: TGTGCCAGCAGCCACTTCGACAGGGGAGTCCCCGGGCTGTGCTCTGGGGCCAACGTCCTGACTTTC. Translated, it gives CASSHFDRGVPGLCSGANVLTF.

This clonotype has a count of ten or more. J is TRBJ2-2 and V is TRBV13; TRBD1 matches at 7 bases. V shed 6 bases and J 3 bases; nucleotides not matched to a gene: 10. The CDR3 length is 16 residues. Germline values: CDR1 PRHDT, CDR2 FYEKMQ (reference sequence). The CDR3 is CASSKTGVAYTGELFF. CDR3 DNA: TGTGCCAGCAGTAAAACAGGGGTAGCCTACACCGGGGAGCTGTTTTTT.

This clonotype was detected ten times or more. The gene calls are TRBV7-9 and TRBJ1-2; 10 bases map to TRBD1. Germline assignment: CDR1 SEHNR and CDR2 FQNEAQ (reference sequence). The CDR3 is 14 amino acids. With V trimmed by 5 bases and J by 7 bases, 7 bases remained unmatched. The CDR3 nucleotides are TGTGCCAGCAGCCTCTCGACAGGGGGCGTTGGCTACACCTTC. This translates into CASSLSTGGVGYTF.

The chain employs TRBV29-1 and TRBJ2-7; D possibly matches TRBD1 or TRBD2 (5 bases each). This CDR3 contains 13 residues. Trimming shortened V by 6 bases and J by 2 bases, and 14 bases separated the two germline ends. CDR1 SQVTM and CDR2 ANQGSEA come from the germline V gene. This chain's CDR3 is CSVLVRETYEQYF. The CDR3 bases are TGCAGCGTATTGGTCAGGGAGACCTACGAGCAGTACTTC.

This chain joins TRBV27 and TRBJ2-3, with 15 bases fitting TRBD2. The trim removed 0 bases at V and 6 bases at J, leaving 7 bases unmatched. Looked up from germline, CDR1 is MNHEY and CDR2 is SMNVEV (reference sequence). The CDR3 consists of 18 residues. The CDR3: CASSLSPGLAGGSDTQYF. For the CDR3, the DNA is TGTGCCAGCAGTTTATCACCGGGACTAGCGGGGGGAAGCGATACGCAGTATTTT.

This clonotype was seen at least ten times. Relative to the germline gene, one junction end is altered; a read error may explain this. The chain combines TRBV7-8 with TRBJ2-3; D is possibly TRBD1 or TRBD2 (5 bases each). Germline CDR1 and CDR2: SGHVS and FQNEAQ. The length of the CDR3 is 15 residues. The CDR3, as DNA: TGTGCCAGCAGCTTAGATGGGGCTAGCACAGATATGCAGTATTTT. It encodes CASSLDGASTDMQYF.

As regards this clonotype: A junction end diverges from the germline sequence, so it may reflect a read error. This chain uses TRBV7-4 with TRBJ2-3, with D possibly being TRBD1 or TRBD2 (6 bases each). CDR3 size: 15 residues. CDR1 SGHVT and CDR2 SQSDAQ come from the germline V gene. CDR3 residues: CASSRVGGATDTRYF. The CDR3 coding sequence is TGTGCCAGTAGTAGGGTGGGGGGCGCCACAGATACGCGGTATTTT.

This clonotype was detected many times. The chain uses TRBV4-1 and TRBJ2-2; no firm D call. The V end lost 6 bases, the J end lost 0 bases, and 2 bases lay between the germline ends. Germline V gene data show CDR1 as MGHRA and CDR2 as YSYEKL. This CDR3 has 12 amino acids. This CDR3 is CASRANTGELFF. In nucleotides, the CDR3 is TGCGCCAGCAGAGCGAACACCGGGGAGCTGTTTTTT.

This clonotype showed up many times. V usage is TRBV7-8 and J usage is TRBJ2-1; D call uncertain. This CDR3 contains 14 residues. The germline V and J ends were trimmed by 5 bases and 3 bases, with 11 bases remaining between them. Germline CDR1 reads SGHVS; CDR2 reads FQNEAQ. The CDR3 bases are TGTGCCAGCAGCCCTTGGTCCAGCTACAATGAGCAGTTCTTC. Its translation: CASSPWSSYNEQFF.

This clonotype was recorded many times. The chain links TRBV12-3 or TRBV12-4 to TRBJ2-7, with 8 nucleotides matching TRBD1. The CDR3 consists of 14 residues. V shed 6 bases and J 2 bases; nucleotides not matched to a gene: 6. This chain's CDR3 is CASRTDRETYEQYF. The CDR3 region has the DNA TGTGCCAGCAGGACGGACAGGGAAACCTACGAGCAGTACTTC.

The table lists this clonotype with a count of one. The chain carries TRBV4-3 and TRBJ2-1, with a weak D call TRBD2 (6 bases). V lost 0 bases, J lost 7 bases, and 16 bases lay in between. CDR1 is LGHNA and CDR2 is YSLEER in the germline V gene. The CDR3 runs 16 residues. The DNA for the CDR3 is TGCGCCAGCAGCCAAGATGTGGCGGGAATTATTAATGAGCAGTTCTTC. It encodes CASSQDVAGIINEQFF.

The chain has TRBV10-2 and TRBJ2-6; tentative D call: TRBD1 (6 bases). This CDR3 has 17 amino acids. From germline, CDR1 is WSHSY and CDR2 SAAADI. V was shortened by 4 bases and J by 3 bases, with 16 bases between the two germline ends. For the CDR3, the DNA is TGCGCCAGCAGTGTCCGCTCTGGGGGCGGTGGGGCCAACGTCCTGACTTTC. This encodes CASSVRSGGGGANVLTF.

This clonotype was counted at least ten times. The rearrangement uses TRBV2 and TRBJ2-6, with TRBD1 as a possible D gene (5 bases). V was shortened by 8 bases and J by 1 base, with 15 bases between the two germline ends. This CDR3 region has 16 residues. Germline CDR1 reads SNHLY; CDR2 reads FYNNEI. The CDR3 protein is CASRNHQGSGANVLTF. The CDR3 bases are TGTGCCAGCCGGAATCACCAGGGTTCTGGGGCCAACGTCCTGACTTTC. The full variable domain, rest sourced from reference TRBV2 and TRBJ2-6, is EPEVTQTPSHQVTQMGQEVILRCVPISNHLYFYWYRQILGQKVEFLVSFYNNEISEKSEIFDDQFSVERPDGSNFTLKIRSTKLEDSAMYFCASRNHQGSGANVLTFGAGSRLTVL.

A remark on this clonotype: One end of the junction varies from germline; a read error may be responsible. This chain joins TRBV7-3 and TRBJ2-3; maybe TRBD2 (5 bases). Looked up from germline, CDR1 is SGHTA and CDR2 is FQGTGA. The CDR3 length is 14 residues. The CDR3 region has the DNA TGTGCCACCTCCCGGACGGGATCGAGGGATACGCAGTATTTC. It translates to CATSRTGSRDTQYF.

This chain connects TRBV27 to TRBJ1-5, with TRBD1 identical over 7 bases. The CDR3 spans 14 residues. Trimming cost V 2 bases and J 7 bases; bases outside gene matches: 5. Germline V lookup: CDR1 MNHEY, CDR2 SMNVEV (reference sequence). For the CDR3, the DNA is TGTGCCAGCAGTTTAACAGGGGCTGGGCAGCCCCAGCATTTT. It specifies CASSLTGAGQPQHF.

The chain is built from TRBV20-1 and TRBJ2-5; tentative D call: TRBD2 (6 bases). The CDR3 is made up of 13 amino acids. The V gene's germline CDR1 is DFQATT and CDR2 SNEGSKA (reference sequence). Trimming removed 3 bases at V and 0 bases at J, with 8 bases between. CDR3 region: CSARTGDQETQYF. The CDR3 DNA sequence: TGCAGTGCTAGGACGGGGGACCAAGAGACCCAGTACTTC.

Details on this clonotype: Likely a read error: the CDR3 ends without its conserved phenylalanine or tryptophan. Because the CDR3's place on the DNA is in doubt, the DNA is left out and the CDR3 is given as listed by TCRdb. CDR3 in amino acids: CASSLGSAS. The genes are TRBV11-1 and TRBJ2-6; the D call of TRBD2 is as the table states it, not checked on the DNA. CDR1 and CDR2 from the germline V gene are SGHAT and FQDESV (reference sequence). The CDR3 length equals 9 residues, ends included.

This clonotype appeared once. The junction does not match germline at one end; this may be a read error. V is TRBV20-1 and J is TRBJ2-4; the match to TRBD1 covers 9 bases. The CDR3 sequence is 15 residues long. The germline gives CDR1 DFQATT, CDR2 SNEGSKA (reference sequence). CDR3 in DNA: TGCGGTGCCAGGACAGGGGACGCGTCCAAAAACATTCAGTACTTC. Amino acids: CGARTGDASKNIQYF.

This clonotype has at least ten counts. The chain combines TRBV10-3 with TRBJ1-4; D uncertain. This CDR3 is 13 amino acids long. Trimming shortened V by 6 bases and J by 5 bases, and 10 bases separated the two germline ends. Germline CDR1 ENHRY, CDR2 SYGVKD. The CDR3 loop reads CAIRAELNEKLFF. The CDR3 region has the DNA TGTGCCATCAGGGCAGAACTCAATGAAAAACTGTTTTTT.

As concerns this clonotype: This is likely a read error, given that the CDR3 carries no conserved phenylalanine or tryptophan at its end. The limits of the CDR3 on the DNA are not certain, so only TCRdb's listed CDR3 is given. V usage is TRBV7-2 and J usage is TRBJ2-1; the DNA was not used to check the table's D call, TRBD2. The CDR3 contains 17 residues when both ends are counted. Germline V lookup: CDR1 SGHTA, CDR2 FQGNSA. This CDR3 reads CASSFLAGQPGYNEQTL.

This clonotype was seen many times. The CDR3 loop is CASSEGGSSYNEQFF. The CDR3 DNA reads as TGTGCCAGCAGCGAGGGCGGAAGCTCCTACAATGAGCAGTTCTTC. V and J are TRBV9 and TRBJ2-1; D is uncertain. There are 15 residues in the CDR3. Germline values: CDR1 SGDLS, CDR2 YYNGEE. V gave up 3 bases and J gave up 0 bases, with 10 bases separating them.

This clonotype was recorded a few times. A read error is possible here, since a much larger clone lies one base away. The chain uses TRBV20-1 and TRBJ2-7; the D is unclear. Germline loops: CDR1 DFQATT, CDR2 SNEGSKA (reference sequence). CDR3 length: 14 residues. Trimming pared 6 bases from V and 6 bases from J, leaving 21 bases between. This chain's CDR3 is CSAGYFRTPSEQYF. The CDR3 bases are TGCAGTGCGGGCTACTTCAGGACCCCCTCCGAGCAGTACTTC.